The present TCR beta chain was sequenced within a study of blood T cell repertoires in COVID-19. Study as a whole: The cDNA or gDNA used as material had been derived from T cells, B-cell-depleted T cells, or PBMCs.

With V trimmed by 3 bases and J by 7 bases, 9 bases remained unmatched. This CDR3 has 14 residues. Germline V gene lookup returns CDR1 GTSNPN and CDR2 SVGIG (reference sequence). Authors' data handling: Estimated nucleated cell counts came from reference gene primer amplification. The method was immunoSEQ multiplex PCR; TCRdb's version includes in-frame clones alone and lacks a portion of them. That table is the source of V, J and clone size, and D and trimming were worked out from the DNA. Of 150,000 or so clones in the sample, over 80% were seen once. The sequenced sample was peripheral blood. The TCR sequence derives from a woman in her sixties with acute or convalescent COVID-19. The rearrangement uses TRBV30 and TRBJ1-5; 7 nucleotides match TRBD1. CDR3: CAWSRDSGLQPQHF. CDR3 DNA sequence: TGTGCCTGGAGCCGGGACAGTGGGCTCCAGCCCCAGCATTTT. Combining the CDR3 with reference TRBV30 and TRBJ1-5 gives the whole variable domain SQTIHQWPATLVQPVGSPLSLECTVEGTSNPNLYWYRQAAGRGLQLLFYSVGIGQISSEVPQNLSASRPQDRQFILSSKKLLLSDSGFYLCAWSRDSGLQPQHFGDGTRLSIL.